The rows below give T cell receptor beta chains drawn from one sample of a study of OX40 agonist ivuxolimab in advanced cancers. Generated by immunoSEQ multiplex PCR, the TCRdb table keeps only in-frame clones and is missing some. The sample has tens of thousands of clones, around 88% seen once. The sequencing used CD4+ or CD8+ T cells sorted from blood, collected in a trial of the OX40 agonist ivuxolimab. The receptors originated from an adult with an advanced solid tumor such as melanoma, head and neck, liver or kidney cancer. Each CDR3 is given with its conserved first and last residue. Each record gives: D gene, CDR3 length, V gene, clone size, J gene, CDR3 DNA, CDR3 protein. A D gene is named only where the DNA matches it firmly. For some rows the clone size is stated as once, few or many, or as a class when expanded; others skip it.

-,18,TRBV9,-,TRBJ2-3,TGTGCCAGCAGCGGGAGTCCTTGGGCAGGGTCTAGCACAGATACGCAGTATTTT,CASSGSPWAGSSTDTQYF
-,12,TRBV5-1,-,TRBJ2-1,TGCGCCAGCAGCTTACTCGGGAATGAGCAGTTCTTC,CASSLLGNEQFF
-,13,TRBV5-6,-,TRBJ1-2,TGTGCCAGCAGCAATCGACAGCTCTATGGCTACACCTTC,CASSNRQLYGYTF
-,15,TRBV7-9,-,TRBJ2-7,TGTGCCAGCAGCTTAGCACAGGGACCCTCCTACGAGCAGTACTTC,CASSLAQGPSYEQYF
-,13,TRBV13,-,TRBJ1-4,TGTGCCAGCAGCTTAGGGTATAATGGGGATGTGTTTTTT,CASSLGYNGDVFF
TRBD2,15,TRBV6-5,-,TRBJ2-3,TGTGCCAGCGGGAAAAGCGGGGGGATTACAGATACGCAGTATTTT,CASGKSGGITDTQYF
-,15,TRBV5-1,-,TRBJ2-3,TGCGCCAGCAGCTTGGAATCAGGGGGCACAGATACGCAGTATTTT,CASSLESGGTDTQYF
-,14,TRBV30,-,TRBJ1-1,TGTGCCTGGAGTACAGGGCAGGGGAACACTGAAGCTTTCTTT,CAWSTGQGNTEAFF
TRBD1,16,TRBV10-3,-,TRBJ1-5,TGTGCCATCAGTGAAGGGGCGACAGGGCTCGATCAGCCCCAGCATTTT,CAISEGATGLDQPQHF
TRBD1,16,TRBV4-1,-,TRBJ2-3,TGCGCCAGCAGCCAAGCAGGGGGCCCGAGCACAGATACGCAGTATTTT,CASSQAGGPSTDTQYF
-,13,TRBV12-5,-,TRBJ1-4,TGTGCTAGTGGCTCATTGACATTGGAAAAACTGTTTTTT,CASGSLTLEKLFF
-,15,TRBV5-5,-,TRBJ2-3,TGTGCCAGCAGCTTGAAGGGGTGGCCGTCGGATACGCAGTATTTT,CASSLKGWPSDTQYF
TRBD1,14,TRBV11-1,few,TRBJ1-4,TGTGCCAGCAGCTTGGGACAGGGAGTCGAAAAACTGTTTTTT,CASSLGQGVEKLFF
-,11,TRBV2,-,TRBJ2-7,TGTGCCAGCAGTCCCTCCTACGAGCAGTACTTC,CASSPSYEQYF
-,12,TRBV5-1,-,TRBJ2-1,TGCGCCAGCAGCCCTACTAGATTAGAGCAGTTCTTC,CASSPTRLEQFF
-,13,TRBV27,-,TRBJ2-7,TGTGCCAGCAGTTTATCGTTGACAGCTGAGCAGTACTTC,CASSLSLTAEQYF
-,16,TRBV15,-,TRBJ1-2,TGTGCCACCAGCAGAGATCTGGCAGGACCCTCCTATGGCTACACCTTC,CATSRDLAGPSYGYTF
TRBD2,15,TRBV27,-,TRBJ2-7,TGTGCCAGCAGGTCGTATCGGGGGGATTACTACGAGCAGTACTTC,CASRSYRGDYYEQYF
-,14,TRBV13,few,TRBJ1-6,TGTGCCAGCAGCTTCGGGATATTTAATTCACCCCTCCACTTT,CASSFGIFNSPLHF
-,12,TRBV25-1,-,TRBJ1-1,TGTGCCAGCACTTTCTCTGGCCTGAAAGCTTTCTTT,CASTFSGLKAFF
TRBD2,17,TRBV5-4,medium-sized,TRBJ2-2,TGTGCCAGCACCGTGACTAGCGGGGGGGCGGGGGCCGGGGAGCTGTTTTTT,CASTVTSGGAGAGELFF
TRBD1,17,TRBV2,-,TRBJ2-5,TGTGCCAGCAGAGCCATGTTTGGACAGGGGGCCTGGGAGACCCAGTACTTC,CASRAMFGQGAWETQYF
TRBD1,16,TRBV10-3,-,TRBJ1-4,TGTGCCATCAGTGAGTACCAGGGGGCTCCTAATGAAAAACTGTTTTTT,CAISEYQGAPNEKLFF
TRBD2,16,TRBV2,-,TRBJ2-7,TGTGCCAGCAGTGAATCTAGCGGGGGTAGCTCCTACGAGCAGTACTTC,CASSESSGGSSYEQYF
-,14,TRBV11-2,-,TRBJ2-7,TGTGCCAGCAGCTTACGGGGGAGTCGTTACGAGCAGTACTTC,CASSLRGSRYEQYF
-,13,TRBV5-6,-,TRBJ1-1,TGTGCCAGCAGCACCACAACAGGGACTGAAGCTTTCTTT,CASSTTTGTEAFF
-,15,TRBV6-5,-,TRBJ2-1,TGTGCCAGCAGTGGGGCCTCGACCGTCTACAATGAGCAGTTCTTC,CASSGASTVYNEQFF
TRBD1,14,TRBV19,-,TRBJ1-1,TGTGCCAGTAGCCTACAGGGGGTGAACACTGAAGCTTTCTTT,CASSLQGVNTEAFF